What follows are 17 T cell receptor beta chains derived from one specimen sequenced in a study of blood T cell repertoires in COVID-19. Repertoires were generated with immunoSEQ multiplex PCR, while TCRdb's copy carries only in-frame clones and drops some. The repertoire holds some 93,000 clones, with 86% as singletons. Sequencing was carried out using peripheral blood. These receptors originate from a man over 45 with acute or convalescent COVID-19.

The CDR3 loop is CASSSVGAEEQYF. CDR3 nucleotides: TGTGCCAGCAGCAGCGTAGGGGCGGAGGAGCAGTACTTC. The chain couples TRBV4-2 to TRBJ2-7; a weak D match, TRBD1 (5 bases). V gave up 5 bases and J gave up 7 bases, with 15 bases separating them. There are 13 residues in the CDR3. Germline assignment: CDR1 LGHNA and CDR2 YNFKEQ.

The rearrangement links TRBV7-9 to TRBJ1-1; 7 positions match TRBD1. The CDR3 totals 15 residues. The J segment lost 3 bases and the V segment lost 5 bases, leaving 9 bases of the junction unmatched. Germline values: CDR1 SEHNR, CDR2 FQNEAQ (reference sequence). The DNA for the CDR3 is TGTGCCAGCAGCACCTTACGGGACAGTTACACTGAAGCTTTCTTT. Its protein product is CASSTLRDSYTEAFF. The variable domain in full, with the rest retrieved from reference TRBV7-9 and TRBJ1-1, is DTGVSQNPRHKITKRGQNVTFRCDPISEHNRLYWYRQTLGQGPEFLTYFQNEAQLEKSRLLSDRFSAERPKGSFSTLEIQRTEQGDSAMYLCASSTLRDSYTEAFFGQGTRLTVV.

This clone was observed a single time. The chain carries TRBV4-1 and TRBJ1-1, with 7 bases fitting TRBD1. The CDR3 covers 15 residues. Unmatched junction bases numbered 6, after V lost 1 base and J lost 4 bases. CDR1 is MGHRA and CDR2 is YSYEKL in the germline V gene. CDR3 DNA sequence: TGCGCCAGCAGCCAAGCGTGGGCAGGGGGCACTGAAGCTTTCTTT. Translation: CASSQAWAGGTEAFF.

The chain employs TRBV19 and TRBJ1-2; 8 nucleotides match TRBD1. Trimming at V came to 5 bases and at J to 8 bases, leaving 4 bases not matched to a gene. This CDR3 comprises 12 residues. Germline values: CDR1 LNHDA, CDR2 SQIVND (reference sequence). This CDR3 is CASSYAGGGYTF. The CDR3 DNA reads TGTGCCAGTAGTTATGCAGGGGGCGGCTACACCTTC.

This chain joins TRBV5-1 and TRBJ2-2; D perhaps matches TRBD2 (6 bases). This CDR3 has 17 amino acids. Trimming removed 5 bases from V and 7 bases from J, with 24 bases in between. CDR1 and CDR2 (germline): SGHRS, YFSETQ. CDR3 coding DNA: TGCGCCAGCAGAGACGATCGCGAGGGAGGCCGTGTCGGGGAGCTGTTTTTT. It is translated as CASRDDREGGRVGELFF.

The DNA of the CDR3 is TGTGCCAGCCCCCCCGGGCAGGGTTCCTACGAGCAGTACTTC. Translation gives CASPPGQGSYEQYF. The V call is TRBV6-5, the J call TRBJ2-7, with a weak D call TRBD1 (5 bases). CDR1 is MNHEY and CDR2 is SVGAGI in the germline V gene. V shed 8 bases and J shed 1 base, with 15 bases lying between them. This CDR3 spans 14 amino acids.

The chain employs TRBV5-4 and TRBJ2-1; 7 nucleotides align to TRBD2. Trimming took 0 bases from V and 4 from J; bases not matched to a gene: 4. This CDR3 comprises 15 residues. CDR1 and CDR2 from the germline V gene are SGHNT and YYREEE (reference sequence). The DNA for the CDR3 is TGTGCCAGCAGCTTGGGTGCTAGCGGATACAATGAGCAGTTCTTC. Translation: CASSLGASGYNEQFF.

This clone was observed a single time. This chain uses TRBV5-1 with TRBJ2-2, with TRBD2 matching over 15 bases. CDR3 length: 16 amino acids. Germline CDR1 and CDR2: SGHRS and YFSETQ. V lost 4 bases, J lost 7 bases, and 5 bases stayed unmatched. CDR3 coding DNA: TGCGCCAGCAGCATGGGACTAGCGGGAGGAATCGGGGAGCTGTTTTTT. As protein: CASSMGLAGGIGELFF.

The chain carries TRBV7-9 and TRBJ2-4; D is unresolved. The CDR3 has 17 residues. Germline lookup yields CDR1 SEHNR and CDR2 FQNEAQ (reference sequence). Trimming shortened V by 4 bases and J by 0 bases, and 16 bases separated the two germline ends. Written as DNA, the CDR3 is TGTGCCAGCAGCTCACCCAGCGAACTGGGAGCCAAAAACATTCAGTACTTC. Translation: CASSSPSELGAKNIQYF. The full variable domain, rest sourced from reference TRBV7-9 and TRBJ2-4, is DTGVSQNPRHKITKRGQNVTFRCDPISEHNRLYWYRQTLGQGPEFLTYFQNEAQLEKSRLLSDRFSAERPKGSFSTLEIQRTEQGDSAMYLCASSSPSELGAKNIQYFGAGTRLSVL.

This rearrangement joins TRBV19 to TRBJ2-3, with 9 bases aligning to TRBD1. Germline V lookup: CDR1 LNHDA, CDR2 SQIVND (reference sequence). J lost 4 bases, V lost 7 bases, and 12 bases had no gene match. CDR3 size: 16 residues. DNA for the CDR3: TGTGCCAGTACCCAGGGACAGGGTAAATTTCCAGATACGCAGTATTTT. Its translation: CASTQGQGKFPDTQYF.

This chain links TRBV27 with TRBJ2-7, with 8 nucleotides matching TRBD1. Germline V lookup: CDR1 MNHEY, CDR2 SMNVEV (reference sequence). Losses at the gene ends were 0 bases for V and 2 bases for J; bases not matched to a gene: 9. The CDR3 is 17 residues long. CDR3 DNA: TGTGCCAGCAGTTTATCCCTGACAGGGGCTAGCCCCTACGAGCAGTACTTC. The encoded protein is CASSLSLTGASPYEQYF.

The chain uses TRBV18 and TRBJ1-4, with D possibly TRBD1 on 6 matching bases. The germline V and J ends were trimmed by 6 bases and 0 bases, with 11 bases remaining between them. The CDR3 sequence is 15 residues long. Germline V gene data show CDR1 as KGHSH and CDR2 as LQKENI. In nucleotides, the CDR3 is TGTGCCAGCTCGCGACAGGTTGCAACTAATGAAAAACTGTTTTTT. Encoded protein: CASSRQVATNEKLFF.

This clone was counted a single time. The chain couples TRBV25-1 to TRBJ2-4; possibly TRBD2 for D (5 bases). The CDR3 length is 14 residues. Trimming shortened V by 4 bases and J by 1 base, and 8 bases separated the two germline ends. The germline V gene has CDR1 MGHDK and CDR2 SYGVNS. As DNA, the CDR3 is TGTGCCAGCAGTGGATCGGGGGCCAAAAACATTCAGTACTTC. It specifies CASSGSGAKNIQYF.

The chain recombines TRBV5-1 with TRBJ1-4; TRBD1 matches 7 bases. CDR1 SGHRS and CDR2 YFSETQ come from the germline V gene. J gave up 4 bases and V 3 bases, and 6 bases lay outside the gene matches. This CDR3 is built from 15 residues. CDR3 sequence reads: CASSSNRGGNEKLFF. In DNA, the CDR3 is TGCGCCAGCAGCTCCAACAGGGGAGGTAATGAAAAACTGTTTTTT.

This clone appeared a few times. One junction end disagrees with the germline gene, perhaps due to a read error. CDR3 DNA: TGTGCCAGCAGTGAAGGACAGGGGAGCACTCAGCCCCAGCATTTT. Its protein is CASSEGQGSTQPQHF. This chain connects TRBV2 to TRBJ1-5; 8 bases are shared with TRBD1. CDR1 and CDR2 (germline): SNHLY, FYNNEI. The CDR3 contains 15 residues.

The chain carries TRBV6-6 and TRBJ2-4; 9 bases line up with TRBD1. The junction had 8 bases not matched to a gene; V was cut back by 7 bases and J by 4 bases. The CDR3 has 15 residues. Germline V lookup: CDR1 MNHNY, CDR2 SVGAGI (reference sequence). For the CDR3, the DNA is TGTGCCAGCATCACCCCGGGACAGGGAAAAAACATTCAGTACTTC. This sequence encodes CASITPGQGKNIQYF.

V and J are TRBV5-4 and TRBJ2-3; D is unresolved. The V and J ends lost 1 base and 2 bases respectively, with 5 bases between them. Germline CDR1 SGHNT, CDR2 YYREEE (reference sequence). The CDR3 is made up of 13 amino acids. Written as DNA, the CDR3 is TGTGCCAGCAGCTTGCGAGACACAGATACGCAGTATTTT. Its protein is CASSLRDTDTQYF.